Shown below are 23 T cell receptor beta chains from a single sample sequenced in a study of blood T cell repertoires in COVID-19. Sequenced by immunoSEQ multiplex PCR; TCRdb stores in-frame clones only, minus some. The sample holds 130,000 to 150,000 clones, roughly 83% seen once. Sequenced input: peripheral blood. The receptors stem from an older woman with COVID-19, enrolled during active disease.

The chain has TRBV11-2 and TRBJ1-6; 9 nucleotides align to TRBD1. The V gene's germline CDR1 is SGHAT and CDR2 FQNNGV. The trim removed 2 bases at V and 0 bases at J, leaving 8 bases unmatched. The length of the CDR3 is 19 residues. In DNA, the CDR3 is TGTGCCAGCAGCTTAAGTGGCGGGACAGGGTTCTCCTATAATTCACCCCTCCACTTT. It is translated as CASSLSGGTGFSYNSPLHF.

This clone was seen only once. The chain uses TRBV7-2 and TRBJ1-2; 9 bases fit TRBD1. The CDR3 totals 15 residues. Losses at the gene ends were 5 bases for V and 7 bases for J; bases not matched to a gene: 11. Germline CDR1 and CDR2: SGHTA and FQGNSA. CDR3 sequence reads: CASSLPGQGSAGYTF. The DNA for the CDR3 is TGTGCCAGCAGCCTCCCGGGACAGGGAAGTGCTGGCTACACCTTC. The variable domain in full, with the rest retrieved from reference TRBV7-2 and TRBJ1-2, is GAGVSQSPSNKVTEKGKDVELRCDPISGHTALYWYRQSLGQGLEFLIYFQGNSAPDKSGLPSDRFSAERTGGSVSTLTIQRTQQEDSAVYLCASSLPGQGSAGYTFGSGTRLTVV.

This sequence joins TRBV2 and TRBJ1-3; weak D call: TRBD1 (6 bases). Germline lookup yields CDR1 SNHLY and CDR2 FYNNEI. The CDR3 loop spans 15 amino acids. V was cut by 6 bases and J by 4 bases, with 16 bases left in between. CDR3 protein: CASSQDGTPGNTIYF. CDR3 nucleotide sequence: TGTGCCAGCAGCCAAGACGGGACACCAGGAAACACCATATATTTT.

The CDR3 nucleotides are TGTGCCAGCAGCTCGCCTGACAGGTCCCTCTACGAGCAGTACTTC. It codes for CASSSPDRSLYEQYF. The V and J genes are TRBV7-9 and TRBJ2-7, with D perhaps TRBD1 (6 bases). The germline V and J ends were trimmed by 4 bases and 3 bases, with 16 bases remaining between them. The CDR3 is 15 residues long. Germline V gene sequence: CDR1 SEHNR, CDR2 FQNEAQ (reference sequence).

This clone was counted only a few times. The rearrangement uses TRBV6-5 and TRBJ1-1; D might be TRBD1 (5 bases). The CDR3 spans 14 residues. Germline V gene sequence: CDR1 MNHEY, CDR2 SVGAGI. Trimming left V 4 bases short and J 5 bases short, with 14 bases between. The CDR3 spells CASSFVGGVTEAFF. CDR3 sequence (DNA): TGTGCCAGCAGTTTCGTCGGGGGTGTGACTGAAGCTTTCTTT.

The chain has TRBV7-2 and TRBJ2-7, with 7 bases identical to TRBD1. Germline CDR1 SGHTA, CDR2 FQGNSA. The CDR3 totals 14 residues. The J segment lost 1 base and the V segment lost 8 bases, leaving 8 bases of the junction unmatched. Here the CDR3 reads CASRIDRASYEQYF. CDR3 nucleotide sequence: TGTGCCAGCCGGATCGACAGGGCGTCCTACGAGCAGTACTTC.

The chain couples TRBV13 to TRBJ1-2; D not certain. Germline values: CDR1 PRHDT, CDR2 FYEKMQ (reference sequence). The CDR3 is made up of 12 amino acids. V was shortened by 5 bases and J by 7 bases, with 11 bases between the two germline ends. CDR3 sequence (DNA): TGTGCCAGCAGCCAAACTCTGAGTGGCTACACCTTC. It codes for CASSQTLSGYTF.

The chain carries TRBV10-3 and TRBJ1-1; TRBD1 might be the D (6 bases). Germline loops: CDR1 ENHRY, CDR2 SYGVKD. Trimming took off 6 bases at V and 0 bases at J, with 14 bases between the two ends. This CDR3 has 15 amino acids. CDR3 DNA: TGTGCCATCAGGGAGGCAGGGGATATGAACACTGAAGCTTTCTTT. Translation: CAIREAGDMNTEAFF.

The gene calls are TRBV2 and TRBJ2-7, with TRBD1 as a possible D gene (5 bases). With 7 bases removed from V and 3 bases from J, the gap between germline ends came to 10 bases. Germline lookup yields CDR1 SNHLY and CDR2 FYNNEI. This CDR3 has 12 residues. The CDR3 coding sequence is TGTGCCAGCAACCCCCAGGGCTACGAGCAGTACTTC. Translated: CASNPQGYEQYF.

This clone was seen a single time. V is TRBV5-4 and J is TRBJ1-2; unclear D gene. The CDR3 is made up of 14 amino acids. V lost 2 bases and J 4 bases, leaving 12 bases between the germline ends. Germline CDR1 and CDR2: SGHNT and YYREEE (reference sequence). CDR3 loop: CASSLKGVTYGYTF. The CDR3 DNA reads TGTGCCAGCAGCTTAAAGGGAGTGACCTATGGCTACACCTTC.

The genes are TRBV2 and TRBJ1-5, with D possibly matching TRBD1 (6 bases). Trimming took off 6 bases at V and 2 bases at J, with 17 bases between the two ends. Germline CDR1 and CDR2: SNHLY and FYNNEI. The CDR3 is 16 amino acids. This CDR3 is CASSEGGRRGNQPQHF. In nucleotides, the CDR3 is TGTGCCAGCAGCGAGGGGGGGCGCAGGGGCAATCAGCCCCAGCATTTT.

CDR3 in amino acids: CASSERRQSGSPLHF. CDR3 sequence (DNA): TGTGCCAGCAGTGAAAGGAGGCAATCGGGTTCACCCCTCCACTTT. This rearrangement joins TRBV6-1 to TRBJ1-6, with D unresolved. The CDR3 sequence is 15 residues long. The V and J ends lost 2 bases and 9 bases respectively, with 14 bases between them. The germline V gene encodes CDR1 MNHNS and CDR2 SASEGT.

The chain carries TRBV6-1 and TRBJ2-3; 7 positions match TRBD1. Per germline, CDR1 MNHNS and CDR2 SASEGT. The CDR3 is 15 amino acids. V gave up 1 base and J gave up 2 bases; unmatched junction bases: 3. The CDR3 loop is CASSEGTGHTDTQYF. DNA of the CDR3: TGTGCCAGCAGTGAAGGGACAGGTCACACAGATACGCAGTATTTT.

The chain has TRBV2 and TRBJ1-1, with D uncertain. The V gene's germline CDR1 is SNHLY and CDR2 FYNNEI. Trimming took 8 bases from V and 2 from J, leaving 12 bases between them. The CDR3 is 13 residues long. The CDR3 DNA reads as TGTGCCAGCGAGGCTCTAGTTAACACTGAAGCTTTCTTT. Translation: CASEALVNTEAFF.

V gene TRBV5-1 combines with J gene TRBJ1-1; 7 bases fit TRBD1. The junction had 12 bases not matched to a gene; V was cut back by 4 bases and J by 6 bases. Germline loops: CDR1 SGHRS, CDR2 YFSETQ. The CDR3 loop spans 15 amino acids. The CDR3 DNA follows: TGCGCCAGCAGCCTCACCTCCGGGACAGAAGCTGAAGCTTTCTTT. Its protein is CASSLTSGTEAEAFF.

The genes are TRBV19 and TRBJ1-3; tentatively, D is TRBD1 (6 bases). In germline, CDR1 is LNHDA, CDR2 SQIVND (reference sequence). V lost 5 bases, J lost 0 bases, and 14 bases lay in between. This CDR3 spans 16 amino acids. The CDR3 nucleotides are TGTGCCAGTAGTTCGGGACACCGATCCTCTGGAAACACCATATATTTT. This codes for CASSSGHRSSGNTIYF.

This chain links TRBV9 with TRBJ2-3; no reliable D call. Germline CDR1 is SGDLS and CDR2 is YYNGEE. The V end was cut by 2 bases, the J end by 1 base, with 2 bases between. This CDR3 spans 12 amino acids. CDR3 loop: CASSVGTDTQYF. CDR3 nucleotides: TGTGCCAGCAGCGTCGGCACAGATACGCAGTATTTT.

The V call is TRBV5-5, the J call TRBJ2-3; 8 bases match TRBD2. CDR1 and CDR2 from the germline V gene are SGHKS and YYEKEE (reference sequence). The CDR3 is 20 amino acids. J gave up 1 base and V 6 bases, and 22 bases lay outside the gene matches. The CDR3 here is CASTPRGGRPNSGGTDTQYF. CDR3 nucleotide sequence: TGTGCCAGCACTCCCCGGGGGGGGCGCCCGAATAGCGGGGGCACAGATACGCAGTATTTT.

The V gene is TRBV30, the J gene TRBJ2-7, with TRBD2 identical over 11 bases. CDR1 is GTSNPN, CDR2 SVGIG, per germline (reference sequence). V shed 3 bases, J shed 4 bases, and the junction held 14 bases outside the gene matches. This CDR3 comprises 17 residues. Here the CDR3 reads CAWRTVAGGPIGYEQYF. The CDR3 coding sequence is TGTGCCTGGAGGACGGTAGCGGGGGGGCCGATTGGATACGAGCAGTACTTC. Full variable domain (outside the CDR3, taken from reference TRBV30 and TRBJ2-7): SQTIHQWPATLVQPVGSPLSLECTVEGTSNPNLYWYRQAAGRGLQLLFYSVGIGQISSEVPQNLSASRPQDRQFILSSKKLLLSDSGFYLCAWRTVAGGPIGYEQYFGPGTRLTVT.

The DNA of the CDR3 is TGTGCCAGCAGCCTCGGACAGGGTACCGTCTATGGCTACACCTTC. The encoded protein is CASSLGQGTVYGYTF. The V and J genes are TRBV28 and TRBJ1-2; 8 nucleotides agree with TRBD1. The CDR3 consists of 15 residues. Germline lookup yields CDR1 MDHEN and CDR2 SYDVKM. Trimming at V came to 6 bases and at J to 4 bases, leaving 10 bases not matched to a gene.

CDR3 protein: CASSLKGQGVGYGYTF. CDR3 bases: TGTGCCAGCAGCTTGAAAGGACAGGGGGTAGGGTATGGCTACACCTTC. The V call is TRBV5-5, the J call TRBJ1-2; 10 bases align to TRBD1. Trimming removed 1 base from V and 5 bases from J; junction bases left unmatched: 8. CDR3 length equals 16 residues. Germline V gene data show CDR1 as SGHKS and CDR2 as YYEKEE (reference sequence).

The J gene is TRBJ2-5, the V gene TRBV5-1; the match to TRBD1 covers 8 bases. This CDR3 comprises 14 residues. V shed 4 bases and J 3 bases; nucleotides not matched to a gene: 5. CDR1 and CDR2 (germline): SGHRS, YFSETQ. CDR3 DNA sequence: TGCGCCAGCAGCCTACAGGGGGACGAAGAGACCCAGTACTTC. Its translation: CASSLQGDEETQYF.

The gene calls are TRBV7-9 and TRBJ1-1; D is undetermined. The germline V and J ends were trimmed by 4 bases and 5 bases, with 14 bases remaining between them. The CDR3 covers 14 residues. Germline assignment: CDR1 SEHNR and CDR2 FQNEAQ (reference sequence). This CDR3 reads CASSSSGGGTEAFF. The CDR3 DNA is TGTGCCAGCAGCTCCTCGGGTGGTGGTACTGAAGCTTTCTTT.